This T cell receptor (beta chain) emerged from a study of early T cells in non-severe SARS-CoV-2 infection. Across the study: Chains were not paired, and sequencing was done on bulk RNA from unsorted whole blood. General study points: Matches to VDJdb favored anti-spike CD8 responses and missed private and CD4 specificities.

This clonotype was picked up a small number of times. What it binds is not known. As part of library construction, unique molecular identifiers were attached to individual cDNA molecules. TCRdb redid the calling of the 5' RACE reads with MiXCR, one entry per CDR3 protein. The table records 50,000 to 75,000 distinct CDR3 sequences, approximately 6% of them present only once. CDR1 and CDR2 from the germline V gene are SQVTM and ANQGSEA. CDR3 length: 14 amino acids. V was trimmed by 2 bases and J by 0 bases, leaving 10 bases between them. The sample consisted of whole blood, taken at baseline. This receptor was obtained from an adult who was a healthcare worker with PCR-confirmed SARS-CoV-2 infection or an uninfected control (not recorded which). The rearrangement joins TRBV29-1 to TRBJ1-2; D not certain. The CDR3 coding sequence is TGCAGCGTTGAATTTCCGGAAGCTAACTATGGCTACACCTTC. This translates into CSVEFPEANYGYTF.